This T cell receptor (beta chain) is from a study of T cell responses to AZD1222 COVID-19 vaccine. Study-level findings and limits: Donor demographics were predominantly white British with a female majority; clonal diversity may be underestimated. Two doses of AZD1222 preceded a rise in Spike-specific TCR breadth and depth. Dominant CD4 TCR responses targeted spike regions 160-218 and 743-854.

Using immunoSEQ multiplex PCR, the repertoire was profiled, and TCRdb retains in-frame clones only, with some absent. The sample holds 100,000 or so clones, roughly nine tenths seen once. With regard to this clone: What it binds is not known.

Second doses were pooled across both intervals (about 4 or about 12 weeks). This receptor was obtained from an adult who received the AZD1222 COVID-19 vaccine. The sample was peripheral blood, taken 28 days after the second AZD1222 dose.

The CDR3 DNA reads TGTGCCAGCAGTTATGGGACAACCTCACCCCTCCACTTT. Translated, it gives CASSYGTTSPLHF. The gene calls are TRBV6-5 and TRBJ1-6, with D possibly matching TRBD1 (6 bases). The CDR3 has 13 amino acids. Germline CDR1 MNHEY, CDR2 SVGAGI. The ends were cut back, 3 bases at V and 10 bases at J, with 10 bases in the middle.